The next 20 T cell receptor beta chains were all read from a single sample in a study of T-cell memory formation after mild COVID-19. One entry per CDR3 protein results from TCRdb running MiXCR on the 5' RACE reads. The table lists around 340,000 distinct CDR3 sequences, more than 15% of them singletons. The sequencing input was PBMCs or a T cell subset sorted from them (not recorded which). The receptor source for this set is a man between 18 and 35 years old who had mild COVID-19 (a few samples of this study predate the infection). Cell type and time point are not known.

This chain joins TRBV15 and TRBJ1-2; D is ambiguous. Trimming took 0 bases from V and 5 from J, leaving 10 bases between them. This CDR3 is built from 14 residues. The germline V gene encodes CDR1 LNHNV and CDR2 YYDKDF (reference sequence). DNA of the CDR3: TGTGCCACCAGCAGAGATGACGGAACATATGGCTACACCTTC. It translates to CATSRDDGTYGYTF.

This clonotype was found a few times. J is TRBJ2-7 and V is TRBV6-2 or TRBV6-3; the match to TRBD1 covers 7 bases. The germline gives CDR1 MNHEY, CDR2 SVGEGT. J gave up 6 bases and V 6 bases, and 8 bases lay outside the gene matches. CDR3 length equals 13 residues. CDR3 protein: CASSQYRGSEQYF. The DNA for the CDR3 is TGTGCCAGCAGCCAGTACAGGGGTTCCGAGCAGTACTTC.

This clonotype was seen more than once but under ten times. The V gene is TRBV7-9, the J gene TRBJ1-1, with D possibly being TRBD1 (6 bases). The germline gives CDR1 SEHNR, CDR2 FQNEAQ (reference sequence). V lost 7 bases and J 1 base, leaving 13 bases between the germline ends. The CDR3 spans 14 residues. The CDR3 DNA follows: TGTGCCAGCACCCTCGGACAGACGAACACTGAAGCTTTCTTT. Its translation is CASTLGQTNTEAFF. The full variable domain, in which reference TRBV7-9 and TRBJ1-1 provide the parts outside the CDR3, is DTGVSQNPRHKITKRGQNVTFRCDPISEHNRLYWYRQTLGQGPEFLTYFQNEAQLEKSRLLSDRFSAERPKGSFSTLEIQRTEQGDSAMYLCASTLGQTNTEAFFGQGTRLTVV.

The chain uses TRBV6-5 and TRBJ2-2, with 8 bases fitting TRBD2. Per germline, CDR1 MNHEY and CDR2 SVGAGI. V dropped 3 bases and J dropped 1; count of bases not matched to a gene: 1. CDR3 length equals 15 residues. Here the CDR3 reads CASSYAGGNTGELFF. The CDR3 nucleotides read TGTGCCAGCAGTTATGCGGGGGGGAACACCGGGGAGCTGTTTTTT.

The rearrangement links TRBV6-2 or TRBV6-3 to TRBJ2-7; maybe TRBD1 (6 bases). V lost 1 base to trimming and J lost 5 bases, with 9 bases between them. Germline V gene sequence: CDR1 MNHEY, CDR2 SVGEGT. The CDR3 contains 13 residues. CDR3 bases: TGTGCCAGCAGTTACTACGGACAGAACGAGCAGTACGTC. This sequence encodes CASSYYGQNEQYV.

This chain connects TRBV4-3 to TRBJ2-5; tentatively, D is TRBD2 (5 bases). V was shortened by 1 base and J by 4 bases, with 7 bases between the two germline ends. Germline values: CDR1 LGHNA, CDR2 YSLEER. This CDR3 spans 13 amino acids. The CDR3 sequence is CASSQGRAETQYF. The DNA for the CDR3 is TGCGCCAGCAGCCAAGGGCGGGCAGAGACCCAGTACTTC.

This clonotype was counted only a few times. This chain links TRBV2 with TRBJ1-5; 8 nucleotides align to TRBD1. Germline CDR1 is SNHLY and CDR2 is FYNNEI. After removal of 3 bases from V and 11 bases from J, the junction contained 15 bases not matched to a gene. This CDR3 is built from 16 residues. Written as DNA, the CDR3 is TGTGCCAGCAGTGATTCAAAGGGCAGGGGGCTTAGGTCCCAGCATTTT. Translated, it gives CASSDSKGRGLRSQHF.

In this sample, this clonotype turned up many times. A read error is possible here, since a much larger clone lies one base away. The V call is TRBV6-4, the J call TRBJ2-3; TRBD1 aligns across 12 bases. Germline CDR1 reads MRHNA; CDR2 reads SNTAGT. The junction had 1 base not matched to a gene; V was cut back by 2 bases and J by 4 bases. The CDR3 has 15 amino acids. CDR3 DNA: TGTGCCAGCAGTGACGGGACAGGGGGCGCAGATACGCAGTATTTT. This sequence encodes CASSDGTGGADTQYF.

This clonotype has a count of ten or more. The chain uses TRBV12-3 or TRBV12-4 and TRBJ1-2, with D possibly matching TRBD1 (5 bases). The CDR3 consists of 13 residues. V lost 5 bases and J lost 1, with 8 bases in between. The CDR3 sequence is CASSRDGNYGYTF. The CDR3 DNA sequence: TGTGCCAGCAGTCGGGACGGTAACTATGGCTACACCTTC.

V and J are TRBV7-9 and TRBJ2-1; possibly TRBD1 or TRBD2 for D (5 bases each). The V gene lost 5 bases and the J gene lost 10 bases, with 12 bases spanning the gap. CDR1 and CDR2 from the germline V gene are SEHNR and FQNEAQ (reference sequence). This CDR3 spans 12 amino acids. The CDR3 coding sequence is TGTGCCAGCAGCCAGGGCCGACTAGAGCAGTTCTTC. As protein: CASSQGRLEQFF.

The V call is TRBV20-1, the J call TRBJ1-2; D perhaps matches TRBD1 (5 bases). V lost 0 bases, J lost 6 bases, and 11 bases lay in between. Germline CDR1 and CDR2: DFQATT and SNEGSKA (reference sequence). The CDR3 has 13 residues. The CDR3 DNA reads as TGCAGTGCTAGAGATTCGGCAGGGAATGGCTACACCTTC. This sequence encodes CSARDSAGNGYTF.

This clonotype was seen more than once but under ten times. The CDR3 DNA reads TGTGCCAGCAGTTTTGGAGAAAGAAATCAGCCCCAGCATTTT. Its translation is CASSFGERNQPQHF. V gene TRBV12-3 or TRBV12-4 combines with J gene TRBJ1-5, with D unresolved. This CDR3 is 14 amino acids long. V was trimmed by 3 bases and J by 4 bases, leaving 10 bases between them.

This clonotype has only a few counts. V and J are TRBV3-1 and TRBJ2-7; D unresolved. V lost 4 bases, J lost 7 bases, and 5 bases lay in between. The CDR3 consists of 10 residues. Germline loops: CDR1 LGHDT, CDR2 YNNKEL (reference sequence). The CDR3 region is CASSPREQYV. Written as DNA, the CDR3 is TGTGCCAGCAGCCCCCGGGAGCAGTACGTC.

This clonotype has more than one count but fewer than ten. The chain couples TRBV4-1 to TRBJ2-3, with 8 bases fitting TRBD2. V shed 0 bases, J shed 6 bases, and the junction held 5 bases outside the gene matches. Germline loops: CDR1 MGHRA, CDR2 YSYEKL. The CDR3 sequence is 15 residues long. The CDR3 DNA sequence: TGCGCCAGCAGCCAAGAGACCGGGGGGGCCGATACGCAGTATTTT. Its translation: CASSQETGGADTQYF.

This clonotype was picked up many times. The chain couples TRBV4-3 to TRBJ2-4; D possibly matches TRBD1 or TRBD2 (5 bases each). Germline loops: CDR1 LGHNA, CDR2 YSLEER. The CDR3 covers 15 residues. The V and J ends lost 0 bases and 6 bases respectively, with 12 bases between them. The CDR3 sequence is CASSQDLSGTNIQYF. In DNA form, the CDR3 reads TGCGCCAGCAGCCAAGATCTCTCTGGGACAAACATTCAGTACTTC.

V gene TRBV20-1 combines with J gene TRBJ2-3; tentative D call: TRBD1 (6 bases). The CDR3 covers 15 residues. Germline V lookup: CDR1 DFQATT, CDR2 SNEGSKA (reference sequence). The V and J ends lost 3 bases and 2 bases respectively, with 15 bases between them. Here the CDR3 reads CSARPPGHLTDTQYF. CDR3 nucleotide sequence: TGCAGTGCTAGGCCCCCGGGACACCTCACAGATACGCAGTATTTT.

This sequence joins TRBV6-2 or TRBV6-3 and TRBJ2-1, with TRBD2 as a possible D gene (6 bases). The germline V gene encodes CDR1 MNHEY and CDR2 SVGEGT. This CDR3 region has 13 residues. Deletions cut 8 bases from V and 6 bases from J, with 14 bases between. CDR3 residues: CASGLLKSNEQFF. CDR3 nucleotide sequence: TGTGCCAGCGGACTACTAAAGTCCAATGAGCAGTTCTTC.

V usage is TRBV4-2 and J usage is TRBJ2-5; D unresolved. This CDR3 region has 16 residues. The germline gives CDR1 LGHNA, CDR2 YNFKEQ. V was pared by 2 bases and J by 4 bases, with 17 bases between. The DNA for the CDR3 is TGTGCCAGCAGCCAATCCGTCGGGCTAAATGGAGAGACCCAGTACTTC. Translating gives CASSQSVGLNGETQYF.

This clonotype has just a few counts. The rearrangement links TRBV6-2 or TRBV6-3 to TRBJ2-4, with a weak D call TRBD2 (6 bases). CDR1 is MNHEY and CDR2 is SVGEGT in the germline V gene. The CDR3 is 16 residues long. Trimming took 6 bases from V and 2 from J, leaving 17 bases between them. The CDR3 is CASSSSVGGSKNIQYF. DNA of the CDR3: TGTGCCAGCAGCTCATCAGTGGGGGGATCCAAAAACATTCAGTACTTC.

The J gene is TRBJ2-7, the V gene TRBV2; 9 bases are shared with TRBD1. Per the germline V gene, CDR1 is SNHLY and CDR2 is FYNNEI. J lost 0 bases, V lost 1 base, and 4 bases had no gene match. This CDR3 has 16 amino acids. This CDR3 reads CASSEGGQGLSYEQYV. The DNA for the CDR3 is TGTGCCAGCAGTGAAGGGGGACAGGGCCTCTCCTACGAGCAGTACGTC.